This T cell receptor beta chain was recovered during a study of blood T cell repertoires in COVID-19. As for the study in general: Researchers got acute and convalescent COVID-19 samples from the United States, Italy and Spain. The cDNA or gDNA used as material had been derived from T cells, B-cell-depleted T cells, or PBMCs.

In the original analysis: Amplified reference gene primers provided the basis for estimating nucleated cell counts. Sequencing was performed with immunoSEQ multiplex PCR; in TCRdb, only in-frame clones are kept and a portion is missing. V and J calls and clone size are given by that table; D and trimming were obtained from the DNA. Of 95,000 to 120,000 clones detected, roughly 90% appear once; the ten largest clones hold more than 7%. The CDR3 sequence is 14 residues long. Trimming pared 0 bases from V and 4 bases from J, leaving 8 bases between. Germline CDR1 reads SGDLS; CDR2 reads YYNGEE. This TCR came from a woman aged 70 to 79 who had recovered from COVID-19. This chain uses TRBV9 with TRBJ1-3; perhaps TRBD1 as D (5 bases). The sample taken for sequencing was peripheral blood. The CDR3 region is CASSVVGVGNTIYF. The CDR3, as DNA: TGTGCCAGCAGCGTAGTAGGGGTGGGAAACACCATATATTTT.